This T cell receptor beta chain comes out of a study of PD-1 blockade in classical Hodgkin lymphoma. Across the whole study: Patients in the cohort were put on intravenous nivolumab, 3 mg/kg every 2 weeks.

Generated by immunoSEQ multiplex PCR, the TCRdb table keeps only in-frame clones and is missing some. The sample holds some 90,000 clones, about nine tenths seen once. Turning to this clone: Its antigen is unknown.

After autologous stem cell transplantation all patients relapsed, and prior brentuximab vedotin exposure differed between cohorts. The study's findings and limits: Baseline TCR diversity was reportedly lower in newly diagnosed patients than in healthy donors. It was reported as lower still in relapsed/refractory patients. In CD4+ cells, TCR diversity went up significantly by C4D1, but in CD8+ cells it did not. Differences between repertoires have undefined causes, possibly disease activity or prior therapy.

The source was peripheral blood mononuclear cells (PBMCs), collected before the second cycle of nivolumab. This TCR came from a human donor with classical Hodgkin lymphoma.

CDR3 loop: CASSQLGPSEQFF. CDR3 DNA sequence: TGTGCCAGCAGCCAACTAGGCCCCAGTGAGCAGTTCTTC. J is TRBJ2-1 and V is TRBV14; D unresolved. The CDR3 length is 13 residues. Trimming stripped 2 bases from V and 9 bases from J, with 11 bases between. Germline loops: CDR1 SGHDN, CDR2 FVKESK. Combining the CDR3 with reference TRBV14 and TRBJ2-1 gives the whole variable domain EAGVTQFPSHSVIEKGQTVTLRCDPISGHDNLYWYRRVMGKEIKFLLHFVKESKQDESGMPNNRFLAERTGGTYSTLKVQPAELEDSGVYFCASSQLGPSEQFFGPGTRLTVL.